Below, one T cell receptor (beta chain) is given with its context. The sample is drawn from a study of T cell changes during pregnancy in multiple sclerosis. This table comes from immunoSEQ multiplex PCR, and its TCRdb copy is limited to in-frame clones, with some not included. The sample has 50,000 to 65,000 clones; 80% to 95% are singletons. The germline V gene encodes CDR1 SGHRS and CDR2 YFSETQ. This CDR3 comprises 14 residues. V dropped 4 bases and J dropped 6 bases, with 13 bases sitting between them. The sample here was peripheral blood, taken in the first trimester of pregnancy. The clonotype was recovered from a female donor with multiple sclerosis, enrolled in a pregnancy study. The chain links TRBV5-1 to TRBJ1-4; D might be TRBD1 (6 bases). Here the CDR3 DNA reads TGCGCCAGCAGCCGAACAGGGTCGCATGAAAAACTGTTTTTT. Amino acids: CASSRTGSHEKLFF.